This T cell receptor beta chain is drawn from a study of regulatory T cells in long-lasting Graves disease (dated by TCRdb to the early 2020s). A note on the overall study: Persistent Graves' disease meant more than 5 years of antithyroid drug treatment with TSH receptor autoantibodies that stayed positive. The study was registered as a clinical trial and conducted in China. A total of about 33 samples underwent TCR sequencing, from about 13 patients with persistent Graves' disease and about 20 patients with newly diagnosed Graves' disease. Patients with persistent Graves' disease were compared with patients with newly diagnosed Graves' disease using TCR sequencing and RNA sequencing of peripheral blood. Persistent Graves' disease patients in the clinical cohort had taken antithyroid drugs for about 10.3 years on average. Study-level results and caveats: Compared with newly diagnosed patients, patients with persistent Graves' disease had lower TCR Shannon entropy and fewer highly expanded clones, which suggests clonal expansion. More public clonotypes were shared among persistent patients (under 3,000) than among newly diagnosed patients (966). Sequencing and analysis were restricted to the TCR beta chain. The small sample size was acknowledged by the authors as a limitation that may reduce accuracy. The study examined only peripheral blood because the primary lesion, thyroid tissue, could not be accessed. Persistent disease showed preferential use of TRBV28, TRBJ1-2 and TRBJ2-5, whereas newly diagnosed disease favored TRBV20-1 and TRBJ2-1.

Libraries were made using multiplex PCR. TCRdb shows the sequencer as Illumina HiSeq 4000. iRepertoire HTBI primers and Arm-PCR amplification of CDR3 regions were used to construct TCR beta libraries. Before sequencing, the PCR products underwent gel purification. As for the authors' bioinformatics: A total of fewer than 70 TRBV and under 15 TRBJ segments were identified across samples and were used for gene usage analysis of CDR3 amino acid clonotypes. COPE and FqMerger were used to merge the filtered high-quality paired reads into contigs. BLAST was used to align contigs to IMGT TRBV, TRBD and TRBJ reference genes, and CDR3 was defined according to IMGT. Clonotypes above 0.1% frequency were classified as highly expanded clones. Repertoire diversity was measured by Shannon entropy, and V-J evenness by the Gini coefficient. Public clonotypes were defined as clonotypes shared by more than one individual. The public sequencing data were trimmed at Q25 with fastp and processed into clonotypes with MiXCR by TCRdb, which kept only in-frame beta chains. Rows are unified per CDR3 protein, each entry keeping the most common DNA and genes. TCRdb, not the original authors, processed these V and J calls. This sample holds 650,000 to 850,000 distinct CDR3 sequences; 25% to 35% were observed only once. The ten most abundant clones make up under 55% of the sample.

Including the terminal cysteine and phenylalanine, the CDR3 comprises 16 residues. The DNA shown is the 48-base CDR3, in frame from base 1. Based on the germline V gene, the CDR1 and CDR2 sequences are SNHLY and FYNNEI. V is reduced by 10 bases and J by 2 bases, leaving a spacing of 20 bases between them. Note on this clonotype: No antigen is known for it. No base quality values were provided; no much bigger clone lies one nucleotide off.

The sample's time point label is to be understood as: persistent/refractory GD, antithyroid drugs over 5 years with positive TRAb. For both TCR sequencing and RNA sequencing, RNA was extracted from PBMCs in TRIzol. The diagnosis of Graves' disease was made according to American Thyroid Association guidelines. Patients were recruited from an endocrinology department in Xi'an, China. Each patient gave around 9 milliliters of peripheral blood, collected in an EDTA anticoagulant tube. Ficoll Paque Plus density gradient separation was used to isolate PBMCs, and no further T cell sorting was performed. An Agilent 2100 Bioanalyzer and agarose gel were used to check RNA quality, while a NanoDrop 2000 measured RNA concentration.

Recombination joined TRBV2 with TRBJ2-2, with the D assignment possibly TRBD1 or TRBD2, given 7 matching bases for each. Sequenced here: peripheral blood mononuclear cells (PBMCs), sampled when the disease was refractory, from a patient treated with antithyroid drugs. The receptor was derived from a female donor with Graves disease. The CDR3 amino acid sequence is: CAIQGGTSSNTGELFF. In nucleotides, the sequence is TGTGCCATCCAGGGGGGGACCTCATCCAACACCGGGGAGCTGTTTTTT.